This T cell receptor (beta chain) appears in the sequencing data of a study of T cells of healthy individuals. TCRdb re-derived calls from the 5' RACE reads in MiXCR, one entry per CDR3 protein. The sample lists about 100,000 distinct CDR3 sequences; 17% were seen once. Per germline, CDR1 SGHVS and CDR2 FQNEAQ. This CDR3 has 13 amino acids. The germline V and J ends were trimmed by 1 base and 6 bases, with 6 bases remaining between them. This clonotype was detected ten times or more. This chain connects TRBV7-8 to TRBJ2-2; D not resolved. The sequence derives from a human donor in good health. The CDR3 reads CASSLGAPGELFF. As DNA, the CDR3 is TGTGCCAGCAGCTTAGGGGCCCCCGGGGAGCTGTTTTTT.